These T cell receptor beta chains were read from a single sample in a study of T cell repertoires in cytomegalovirus infection. TCRdb fed the reads into MiXCR, producing one record per CDR3 protein. The sample holds around 800,000 distinct CDR3 sequences, about 31% seen once. For these receptors, no antigen is known. Specimen: cultured CD8+ T cells from PBMCs, collected from culture after CMV antigen stimulation. These receptors originate from a human donor in good health (CMV status not recorded). Some clones in this sample may be carry-over from other donors' samples. Both conserved end residues are part of each CDR3. D genes are given only for firm matches. Where a row states a size, it is once, few, many or the class of an expanded clone; other rows omit it.

v_call,clone_size,d_call,j_call,cdr3_length,cdr3_aa,cdr3_nt
TRBV10-3,-,-,TRBJ2-2,12,CAISLSTGELFF,TGTGCCATCAGTCTTTCGACCGGGGAGCTGTTTTTT
TRBV7-6,many,TRBD2,TRBJ2-3,15,CASSSRTSWADTQYF,TGTGCCAGCAGCTCGAGGACTAGTTGGGCAGATACGCAGTATTTT
TRBV7-9,few,-,TRBJ2-6,18,CASSLAARGEPGANVLTF,TGTGCCAGCAGCTTAGCTGCCAGGGGGGAGCCTGGGGCCAACGTCCTGACTTTC
TRBV27,few,-,TRBJ1-2,14,CASSLSIQGRGYTF,TGTGCCAGCAGTTTATCTATACAGGGAAGGGGCTACACCTTC
TRBV15,once,-,TRBJ1-1,13,CATSSPGHLEAFF,TGTGCCACCAGCAGCCCCGGACACCTTGAAGCTTTCTTT
TRBV4-1,few,TRBD2,TRBJ2-3,17,CASSQGFSGGKADTQYF,TGCGCCAGCAGCCAAGGTTTCAGCGGGGGGAAGGCAGATACGCAGTATTTT
TRBV20-1,-,-,TRBJ2-1,13,CSAETDSYNEQFF,TGCAGTGCCGAGACAGACTCCTACAATGAGCAGTTCTTC
TRBV7-2,many,-,TRBJ1-5,14,CASSFLGGLEPQHF,TGTGCCAGCAGCTTCTTGGGCGGATTGGAGCCCCAGCATTTT
TRBV7-9,-,-,TRBJ2-2,16,CASSQGTISNTGELFF,TGTGCTAGCAGCCAAGGGACGATCTCTAACACCGGGGAGCTGTTTTTT
TRBV7-2,many,-,TRBJ2-2,12,CASSRSSGELFF,TGTGCCAGCAGCCGCTCGAGCGGGGAGCTGTTTTTT
TRBV12-3/TRBV12-4,-,-,TRBJ1-1,14,CASSSASMNTEAFF,TGTGCCAGCAGTTCGGCCAGCATGAACACTGAAGCTTTCTTT
TRBV6-1,-,-,TRBJ2-5,16,CASSEMLGPIKETQYF,TGTGCCAGCAGTGAAATGCTGGGGCCGATTAAAGAGACCCAGTACTTC
TRBV7-9,few,TRBD2,TRBJ2-3,15,CASSHEASGGDTQYF,TGTGCCAGCAGCCATGAGGCTAGCGGGGGAGATACGCAGTATTTT
TRBV28,-,-,TRBJ2-2,16,CASISFRQPNTGELFF,TGTGCCAGCATCTCCTTCCGGCAGCCGAACACCGGGGAGCTGTTTTTT
TRBV25-1,-,TRBD1,TRBJ1-3,18,CASSEGVATGGSGNTIYF,TGTGCCAGCAGTGAAGGGGTCGCCACAGGGGGCAGTGGAAACACCATATATTTT
TRBV7-9,few,-,TRBJ1-2,15,CASSLASNYHYGYTF,TGTGCCAGCAGCTTAGCCTCAAATTACCACTATGGCTACACCTTC
TRBV7-2,few,-,TRBJ1-1,12,CASRLARNEAFF,TGTGCCAGCAGGCTCGCCCGAAATGAAGCTTTCTTT
TRBV7-8,many,TRBD2,TRBJ2-3,18,CASSLRAKTSPLLDTQYF,TGTGCCAGCAGCTTAAGGGCTAAGACTAGCCCGCTCTTGGATACGCAGTATTTT
TRBV4-1,few,-,TRBJ1-2,15,CASSQDPEINYGYTF,TGCGCCAGCAGCCAAGATCCGGAGATAAACTATGGCTACACCTTC
TRBV29-1,-,-,TRBJ1-1,12,CSVGGGVPEAFF,TGCAGCGTGGGGGGTGGGGTCCCTGAAGCTTTCTTT
TRBV6-5,-,-,TRBJ1-1,15,CASSYFRSLSTEAFF,TGTGCCAGCAGTTACTTCCGCAGCCTGAGCACTGAAGCTTTCTTT
TRBV7-2,-,TRBD1,TRBJ2-7,13,CASSAIQGYEQYF,TGTGCCAGCAGCGCGATACAGGGGTACGAGCAGTACTTC
TRBV4-1,-,-,TRBJ2-1,15,CASSHMSGTAYEQFF,TGCGCCAGCAGCCATATGTCCGGGACTGCCTATGAGCAGTTCTTC
TRBV27,-,TRBD1,TRBJ1-1,12,CASSLSTGVAFF,TGTGCCAGCAGTTTGTCTACAGGGGTTGCTTTCTTT
TRBV6-2/TRBV6-3,few,TRBD1,TRBJ2-4,17,CASSYSRDRTVKNIQYF,TGTGCCAGCAGTTACTCCCGGGACAGAACCGTCAAAAACATTCAGTACTTC
TRBV29-1,-,-,TRBJ1-1,12,CNVRYMNTEAFF,TGCAACGTCAGGTACATGAACACTGAAGCTTTCTTT
TRBV7-9,-,TRBD1,TRBJ1-2,14,CASSFGGGAVGYTF,TGTGCCAGCAGCTTCGGAGGGGGCGCGGTTGGCTACACCTTC
TRBV4-2,few,TRBD2,TRBJ2-3,15,CASSQFGGAGDTQYF,TGTGCCAGCAGCCAATTCGGGGGGGCTGGAGATACGCAGTATTTT
TRBV6-1,many,-,TRBJ1-6,15,CASSDQQGWNSPLHF,TGTGCCAGCAGTGACCAACAGGGATGGAATTCACCCCTCCACTTT
TRBV7-9,-,-,TRBJ1-2,14,CASSPQGVDYGYTF,TGTGCCAGCAGCCCCCAGGGCGTCGACTATGGCTACACCTTC
TRBV3-1,-,TRBD1,TRBJ1-2,20,CASSQGLFSGGGAGVDGYTF,TGTGCCAGCAGCCAAGGGTTGTTTTCGGGAGGGGGCGCCGGGGTTGATGGCTACACCTTC